The rows below give T cell receptor beta chains drawn from one sample of a study of cytomegalovirus exposure and HLA in healthy donors. Assay: immunoSEQ multiplex PCR; the TCRdb copy retains only in-frame clones and omits some. The table has 83,000 or so clones, about three quarters seen once. The sample was PBMCs. The origin of the receptors is a female donor in good health and CMV-seronegative. The CDR3 runs from the conserved cysteine through the conserved F or W. The order of the fields is D gene, J gene, V gene, clone size, CDR3 DNA, CDR3 protein. A D gene is named only where the DNA matches it firmly. The size field is filled for only some rows; it gives once, few, many or a size class.

.,TRBJ1-2,TRBV9,.,TGTGCCAGCGGGGGGGCCGGAACTTTATATGGCTACACCTTC,CASGGAGTLYGYTF
TRBD2,TRBJ2-3,TRBV10-3,.,TGTGCCATCAGTGTCGTACTAGCGGGAACAGATACGCAGTATTTT,CAISVVLAGTDTQYF
.,TRBJ2-1,TRBV5-1,.,TGCGCCAGCAGCTTGGTGGGCGATGAGCAGTTCTTC,CASSLVGDEQFF
.,TRBJ2-7,TRBV13,.,TGTGCCAGCAGCCTGGGGGGGCCGCGATCCTACGAGCAGTACTTC,CASSLGGPRSYEQYF
.,TRBJ2-5,TRBV4-1,.,TGCGCCAGCAGCCAAGACGGAGGCTGGGAGACCCAGTACTTC,CASSQDGGWETQYF
.,TRBJ1-1,TRBV5-4,.,TGTGCCAGCAGCTTGGACATTCGGGGAGGGAACACTGAAGCTTTCTTT,CASSLDIRGGNTEAFF
TRBD1,TRBJ2-5,TRBV5-4,.,TGTGCCAGCAGCCGGGACAGCCCCCAACGACAAGAGACCCAGTACTTC,CASSRDSPQRQETQYF
TRBD2,TRBJ2-5,TRBV7-6,.,TGTGCCAGCAGCTTAGCGGCTAGCGGGAGGCCCCGGGAGACCCAGTACTTC,CASSLAASGRPRETQYF
.,TRBJ2-7,TRBV7-9,.,TGTGCCAGCAGCTTAACAGGGACCTCCTACGAGCAGTACTTC,CASSLTGTSYEQYF
.,TRBJ1-1,TRBV25-1,.,TGTGCCAGCAGTGAATTACTAAGGTCTGAAGCTTTCTTT,CASSELLRSEAFF
.,TRBJ2-7,TRBV2,.,TGTGCCAGCAAGGTCGGGAGCTCCTACGAGCAGTACTTC,CASKVGSSYEQYF
.,TRBJ2-4,TRBV7-9,.,TGTGCCAGCAGCTTAGATTCGAGAGGGAACATTCAGTACTTC,CASSLDSRGNIQYF
.,TRBJ1-1,TRBV10-3,.,TGTGCCATCTCGGCCAGGGAGAACACTGAAGCTTTCTTT,CAISARENTEAFF
.,TRBJ2-3,TRBV14,.,TGTGCCAGCAGCCTAGGGGGTTTGGGCACAGATACGCAGTATTTT,CASSLGGLGTDTQYF
.,TRBJ1-1,TRBV6-1,.,TGTGCCAGCAACACTAACCGGGACATTGAAGCTTTCTTT,CASNTNRDIEAFF
TRBD2,TRBJ2-1,TRBV7-3,once,TGTGCCAGCAGGGCCGGGACTAGCTATGATGAGCAGTTCTTC,CASRAGTSYDEQFF